One and the same sample provided the 17 T cell receptor beta chains below, sequenced in a study of cytomegalovirus exposure and HLA in healthy donors. A multiplex PCR was run with 60 Vbeta primers and 13 Jbeta primers. The table came from immunoSEQ multiplex PCR; TCRdb's copy has only in-frame clones and leaves some out. Seen here are about 55,000 clones, 65% to 80% observed once, and the top ten hold less than 45%. Sequencing was performed on PBMCs. Receptors originate from a man between 40 and 49 years old in good health and CMV-seropositive.

This chain links TRBV29-1 with TRBJ2-5; 8 nucleotides match TRBD2. Germline V gives CDR1 SQVTM, CDR2 ANQGSEA. V was clipped by 1 base and J by 4 bases; unmatched bases: 8. The length of the CDR3 is 15 residues. The CDR3 loop reads CSVEAWRGARETQYF. In DNA, the CDR3 is TGCAGCGTTGAAGCCTGGCGGGGGGCTCGAGAGACCCAGTACTTC.

About this clone itself: An end of the junction differs from the germline gene, which may be a read error. The chain recombines TRBV7-2 with TRBJ2-3, with D hard to call. The CDR3 extends over 15 amino acids. The germline gives CDR1 SGHTA, CDR2 FQGNSA. CDR3 sequence: CASSSPESWAHTQYF. Written as DNA, the CDR3 is TGTGCCAGCAGCTCCCCCGAAAGCTGGGCCCATACCCAGTATTTT.

Only a few counts were recorded for this clone. The V and J genes are TRBV2 and TRBJ2-3; weak D call: TRBD2 (6 bases). The V and J ends lost 1 base and 4 bases respectively, with 15 bases between them. The CDR3 spans 16 residues. CDR1 and CDR2 from the germline V gene are SNHLY and FYNNEI. The CDR3 region has the DNA TGTGCCAGCAGTGAAGTGGGACTCCCCGGGCCAGATACGCAGTATTTT. Encoded protein: CASSEVGLPGPDTQYF. The variable domain in full, with the rest retrieved from reference TRBV2 and TRBJ2-3, is EPEVTQTPSHQVTQMGQEVILRCVPISNHLYFYWYRQILGQKVEFLVSFYNNEISEKSEIFDDQFSVERPDGSNFTLKIRSTKLEDSAMYFCASSEVGLPGPDTQYFGPGTRLTVL.

The rearrangement uses TRBV4-3 and TRBJ1-6; the match to TRBD1 covers 7 bases. The CDR3 is 15 residues long. CDR1 LGHNA and CDR2 YSLEER come from the germline V gene. With 0 bases clipped from V and 5 bases from J, the junction kept 1 base outside the gene matches. CDR3 amino acids: CASSQEGTDNSPLHF. The CDR3, as DNA: TGCGCCAGCAGCCAAGAAGGGACAGATAATTCACCCCTCCACTTT.

The chain recombines TRBV7-2 with TRBJ1-1; D gene uncertain. Trimming pared 6 bases from V and 0 bases from J, leaving 11 bases between. There are 14 residues in the CDR3. CDR1 and CDR2 from the germline V gene are SGHTA and FQGNSA. For the CDR3, the DNA is TGTGCCAGCAGTCGCAGGAATTTGAACACTGAAGCTTTCTTT. This gives the protein CASSRRNLNTEAFF.

The chain is built from TRBV6-1 and TRBJ1-2; weak D call: TRBD1 (5 bases). This CDR3 region has 10 residues. V lost 6 bases and J lost 12, with 11 bases in between. Germline V gives CDR1 MNHNS, CDR2 SASEGT. In DNA form, the CDR3 reads TGTGCCAGCAGGGGGCCGGCGAACACCTTC. Translating gives CASRGPANTF.

V usage is TRBV29-1 and J usage is TRBJ1-4, with D possibly TRBD1 on 6 matching bases. CDR1 SQVTM and CDR2 ANQGSEA come from the germline V gene. Trimming removed 4 bases from V and 0 bases from J, with 12 bases in between. The CDR3 consists of 15 residues. Here the CDR3 reads CSVGEGVATNEKLFF. The DNA for the CDR3 is TGCAGCGTTGGGGAGGGGGTTGCAACTAATGAAAAACTGTTTTTT.

This clone was seen a handful of times. CDR3: CASSLEVAGSNSPLHF. For the CDR3, the DNA is TGTGCCAGCAGCTTGGAAGTAGCCGGCAGCAATTCACCCCTCCACTTT. V gene TRBV5-8 combines with J gene TRBJ1-6; no definite D call. This CDR3 region has 16 residues. CDR1 and CDR2 from the germline V gene are SGHTS and YDEGEE. Trimming stripped 0 bases from V and 7 bases from J, with 14 bases between.

Only a few counts were recorded for this clone. The chain has TRBV30 and TRBJ1-1, with D perhaps TRBD1 (6 bases). The V end was cut by 2 bases, the J end by 3 bases, with 13 bases between. From germline, CDR1 is GTSNPN and CDR2 SVGIG (reference sequence). This CDR3 contains 14 residues. The CDR3 protein is CAWSRTGSDTEAFF. In nucleotides, the CDR3 is TGTGCCTGGAGTAGAACAGGGAGTGACACTGAAGCTTTCTTT.

The rearrangement joins TRBV11-1 to TRBJ2-5; D perhaps matches TRBD2 (5 bases). Germline V gene sequence: CDR1 SGHAT, CDR2 FQDESV (reference sequence). V was shortened by 3 bases and J by 3 bases, with 8 bases between the two germline ends. The CDR3 has 13 residues. The CDR3: CASSFGRKETQYF. In DNA, the CDR3 is TGTGCCAGCAGCTTTGGGAGAAAAGAGACCCAGTACTTC. The complete variable domain, with remaining parts taken from reference TRBV11-1 and TRBJ2-5, reads EAEVAQSPRYKITEKSQAVAFWCDPISGHATLYWYRQILGQGPELLVQFQDESVVDDSQLPKDRFSAERLKGVDSTLKIQPAELGDSAMYLCASSFGRKETQYFGPGTRLLVL.

The rearrangement joins TRBV6-5 to TRBJ2-7; TRBD2 agrees at 12 bases. This CDR3 spans 14 amino acids. J gave up 3 bases and V 6 bases, and 3 bases lay outside the gene matches. Germline V gene data show CDR1 as MNHEY and CDR2 as SVGAGI. The CDR3 DNA is TGTGCCAGCAGGGGACTAGCGGGTTACTACGAGCAGTACTTC. Translation gives CASRGLAGYYEQYF.

This clone was seen a few times. CDR3 nucleotide sequence: TGTGCCAGCTCAGAGGACAGGGCCCGCAGTGACGAGCAGTTCTTC. It specifies CASSEDRARSDEQFF. The V gene is TRBV18, the J gene TRBJ2-1; the match to TRBD1 covers 8 bases. Germline CDR1 and CDR2: KGHSH and LQKENI. Trimming took 5 bases from V and 10 from J; bases not matched to a gene: 13. This CDR3 region has 15 residues. Variable domain in full (rest from reference TRBV18 and TRBJ2-1): NAGVMQNPRHLVRRRGQEARLRCSPMKGHSHVYWYRQLPEEGLKFMVYLQKENIIDESGMPKERFSAEFPKEGPSILRIQQVVRGDSAAYFCASSEDRARSDEQFFGPGTRLTVL.

The CDR3 spells CASSPSGGSTDTQYF. In DNA form, the CDR3 reads TGTGCCAGCAGCCCCAGCGGGGGGAGCACAGATACGCAGTATTTT. This chain connects TRBV6-4 to TRBJ2-3; 9 bases are shared with TRBD2. This CDR3 is 15 amino acids long. Trimming removed 6 bases from V and 0 bases from J; junction bases left unmatched: 4. Germline CDR1 reads MRHNA; CDR2 reads SNTAGT.

This clone was seen more than once but under ten times. The V gene is TRBV2, the J gene TRBJ2-1, with 10 bases aligning to TRBD2. The CDR3 contains 18 residues. V was pared by 6 bases and J by 0 bases, with 11 bases of the junction left unmatched. Germline CDR1 reads SNHLY; CDR2 reads FYNNEI. This chain's CDR3 is CASSRVTSGESSYNEQFF. Written as DNA, the CDR3 is TGTGCCAGCAGCCGAGTTACTAGCGGGGAAAGCTCCTACAATGAGCAGTTCTTC.

V gene TRBV21-1 combines with J gene TRBJ2-7; the table's TRBD1 call for D was not verified on the DNA. TRBV21-1 is annotated as a pseudogene. CDR3 size: 11 residues. The CDR3 here is CASSVGGEQYF. As DNA, the CDR3 is TGTGCCAGCAGCGTAGGGGGCGAGCAGTACTTC.

This sequence joins TRBV7-2 and TRBJ1-1; D is unclear. Germline V gives CDR1 SGHTA, CDR2 FQGNSA. CDR3 length equals 14 residues. With 5 bases removed from V and 4 bases from J, the gap between germline ends came to 14 bases. The CDR3 loop is CASSLTQRATEAFF. CDR3 in DNA: TGTGCCAGCAGCCTCACACAGCGGGCCACTGAAGCTTTCTTT.

This clone showed up just a few times. V is TRBV5-4 and J is TRBJ1-2; 7 bases line up with TRBD1. The CDR3 loop spans 15 amino acids. CDR1 and CDR2 from the germline V gene are SGHNT and YYREEE (reference sequence). Trimming at V came to 5 bases and at J to 7 bases, leaving 14 bases not matched to a gene. CDR3 amino acids: CASRTSGGTSGGYTF. The CDR3 nucleotides are TGTGCCAGCAGGACTTCAGGGGGGACCTCCGGTGGCTACACCTTC. Together with reference TRBV5-4 and TRBJ1-2, the CDR3 gives the full variable domain: ETGVTQSPTHLIKTRGQQVTLRCSSQSGHNTVSWYQQALGQGPQFIFQYYREEENGRGNFPPRFSGLQFPNYSSELNVNALELDDSALYLCASRTSGGTSGGYTFGSGTRLTVV.